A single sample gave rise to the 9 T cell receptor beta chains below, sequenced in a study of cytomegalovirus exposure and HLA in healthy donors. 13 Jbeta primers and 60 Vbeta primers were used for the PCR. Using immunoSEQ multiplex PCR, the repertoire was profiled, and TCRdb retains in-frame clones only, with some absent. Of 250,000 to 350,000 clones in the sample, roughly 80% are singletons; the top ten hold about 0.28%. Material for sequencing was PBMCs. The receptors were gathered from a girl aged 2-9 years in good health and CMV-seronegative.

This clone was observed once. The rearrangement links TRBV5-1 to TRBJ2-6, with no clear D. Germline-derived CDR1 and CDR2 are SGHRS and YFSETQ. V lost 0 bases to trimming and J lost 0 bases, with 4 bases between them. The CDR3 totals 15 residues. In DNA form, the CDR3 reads TGCGCCAGCAGCTTGGGAGACTCTGGGGCCAACGTCCTGACTTTC. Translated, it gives CASSLGDSGANVLTF.

CDR3: CASSQDAYTIYF. The CDR3 nucleotides read TGCGCCAGCAGCCAAGATGCGTACACCATATATTTT. This chain connects TRBV4-1 to TRBJ1-3; no clear D gene. CDR1 is MGHRA, CDR2 YSYEKL, per germline. This CDR3 contains 12 residues. Trimming took off 0 bases at V and 8 bases at J, with 5 bases between the two ends.

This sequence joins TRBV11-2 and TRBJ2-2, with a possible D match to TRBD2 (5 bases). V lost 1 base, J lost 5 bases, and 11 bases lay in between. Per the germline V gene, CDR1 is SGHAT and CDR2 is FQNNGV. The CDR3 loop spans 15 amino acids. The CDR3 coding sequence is TGTGCCAGCAGCTTAGGTCAGGCGGGTACCGGGGAGCTGTTTTTT. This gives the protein CASSLGQAGTGELFF.

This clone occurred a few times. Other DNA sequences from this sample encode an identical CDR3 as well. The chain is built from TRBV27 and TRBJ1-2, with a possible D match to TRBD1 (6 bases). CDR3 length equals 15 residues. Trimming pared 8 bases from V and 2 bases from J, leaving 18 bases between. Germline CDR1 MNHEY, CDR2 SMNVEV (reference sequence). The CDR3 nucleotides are TGTGCCAGCGGAGCCTATTACAGGGAGAACTATGGCTACACCTTC. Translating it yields CASGAYYRENYGYTF.

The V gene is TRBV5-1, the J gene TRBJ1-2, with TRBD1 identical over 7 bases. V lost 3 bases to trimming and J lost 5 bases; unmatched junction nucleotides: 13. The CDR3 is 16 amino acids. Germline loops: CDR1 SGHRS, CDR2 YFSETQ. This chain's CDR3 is CASSSNPTGAGYGYTF. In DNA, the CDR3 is TGCGCCAGCAGCTCAAATCCAACAGGGGCAGGGTATGGCTACACCTTC. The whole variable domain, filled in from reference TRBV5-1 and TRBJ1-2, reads KAGVTQTPRYLIKTRGQQVTLSCSPISGHRSVSWYQQTPGQGLQFLFEYFSETQRNKGNFPGRFSGRQFSNSRSEMNVSTLELGDSALYLCASSSNPTGAGYGYTFGSGTRLTVV.

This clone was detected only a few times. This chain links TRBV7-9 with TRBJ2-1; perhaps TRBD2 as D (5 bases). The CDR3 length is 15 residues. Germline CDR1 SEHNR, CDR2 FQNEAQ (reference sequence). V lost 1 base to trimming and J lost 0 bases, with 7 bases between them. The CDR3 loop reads CASSLGRGSYNEQFF. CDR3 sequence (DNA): TGTGCCAGCAGCTTAGGACGGGGCTCCTACAATGAGCAGTTCTTC.

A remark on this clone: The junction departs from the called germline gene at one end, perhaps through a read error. CDR3 coding DNA: TGCGCCAGCAGCCAATTAGGGCGACTAGCGGGAGGGCCGGAGAACACCGGGGAGCTGCTTTTT. Translation gives CASSQLGRLAGGPENTGELLF. The chain has TRBV4-1 and TRBJ2-2, with TRBD2 identical over 14 bases. This CDR3 contains 21 residues. Germline V CDR1 and CDR2: MGHRA, YSYEKL.

This chain's CDR3 is CASSTQGNPYQPQHF. The DNA for the CDR3 is TGTGCCAGTAGTACACAGGGGAACCCATATCAGCCCCAGCATTTT. This rearrangement joins TRBV19 to TRBJ1-5; TRBD1 matches at 7 bases. J gave up 5 bases and V 4 bases, and 8 bases lay outside the gene matches. This CDR3 region has 15 residues. Germline V gene data show CDR1 as LNHDA and CDR2 as SQIVND (reference sequence). Drawing the rest from reference TRBV19 and TRBJ1-5, the complete variable domain is DGGITQSPKYLFRKEGQNVTLSCEQNLNHDAMYWYRQDPGQGLRLIYYSQIVNDFQKGDIAEGYSVSREKKESFPLTVTSAQKNPTAFYLCASSTQGNPYQPQHFGDGTRLSIL.

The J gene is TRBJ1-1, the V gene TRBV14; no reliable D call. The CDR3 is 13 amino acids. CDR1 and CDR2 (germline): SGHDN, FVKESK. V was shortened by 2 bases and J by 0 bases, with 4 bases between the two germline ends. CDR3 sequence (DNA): TGTGCCAGCAGCCAATTAATGAACACTGAAGCTTTCTTT. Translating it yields CASSQLMNTEAFF.